This T cell receptor beta chain derives from a study of response to subunit inactivated influenza vaccine. Study-wide results and caveats: Authors suggested seasonal influenza vaccinations each recruit few new T cells.

TCRdb passed the RT-PCR reads through MiXCR, listing each CDR3 protein once. The data show roughly 780,000 distinct CDR3 sequences, roughly 18% seen once. The CDR3 has 16 residues. Deletions cut 0 bases from V and 3 bases from J, with 12 bases between. The germline gives CDR1 LGHNA, CDR2 YNFKEQ. The sample holds a few counts of this clonotype. Its matching antigen is unknown. The gene calls are TRBV4-2 and TRBJ2-1; D might be TRBD2 (6 bases). This TCR was sampled from a man aged 45 to 65 who received an inactivated influenza vaccine. Sequenced material: PBMCs from blood, taken less than 6 days after vaccination. The CDR3 nucleotides read TGTGCCAGCAGCCAAGATACGGCGGGATTCTACAATGAGCAGTTCTTC. This codes for CASSQDTAGFYNEQFF.